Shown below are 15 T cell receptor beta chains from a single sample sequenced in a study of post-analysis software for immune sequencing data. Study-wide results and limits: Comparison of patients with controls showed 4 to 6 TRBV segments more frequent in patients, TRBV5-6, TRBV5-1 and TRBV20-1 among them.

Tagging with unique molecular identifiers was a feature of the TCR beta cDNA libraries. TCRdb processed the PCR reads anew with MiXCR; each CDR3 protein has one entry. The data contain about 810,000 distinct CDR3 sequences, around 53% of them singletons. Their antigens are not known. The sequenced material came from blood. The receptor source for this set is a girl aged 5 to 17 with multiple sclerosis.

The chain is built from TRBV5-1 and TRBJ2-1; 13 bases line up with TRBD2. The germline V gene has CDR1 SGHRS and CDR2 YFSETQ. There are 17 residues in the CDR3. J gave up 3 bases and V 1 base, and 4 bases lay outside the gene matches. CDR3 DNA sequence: TGCGCCAGCAGCTTGCGACTAGCGGGGGGTGACTACAATGAGCAGTTCTTC. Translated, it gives CASSLRLAGGDYNEQFF. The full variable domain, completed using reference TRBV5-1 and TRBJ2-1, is KAGVTQTPRYLIKTRGQQVTLSCSPISGHRSVSWYQQTPGQGLQFLFEYFSETQRNKGNFPGRFSGRQFSNSRSEMNVSTLELGDSALYLCASSLRLAGGDYNEQFFGPGTRLTVL.

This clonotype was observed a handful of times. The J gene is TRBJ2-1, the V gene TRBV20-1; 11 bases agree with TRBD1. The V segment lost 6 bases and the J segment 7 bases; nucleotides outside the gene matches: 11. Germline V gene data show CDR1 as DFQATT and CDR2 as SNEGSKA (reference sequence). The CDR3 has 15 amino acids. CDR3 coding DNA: TGCAGTGCCACTTCCGGGACAGGGGGGAGGAATGAGCAGTTCTTC. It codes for CSATSGTGGRNEQFF.

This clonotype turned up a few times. The CDR3 region has the DNA TGTGCCAGCAGCTCGGCAGGGGGGAACTATGGCTACACCTTC. Translating gives CASSSAGGNYGYTF. V is TRBV7-2 and J is TRBJ1-2; 7 bases agree with TRBD1. Germline CDR1 reads SGHTA; CDR2 reads FQGNSA. CDR3 size: 14 residues. The ends lost 4 bases at V and 2 bases at J; junction bases unmatched: 4.

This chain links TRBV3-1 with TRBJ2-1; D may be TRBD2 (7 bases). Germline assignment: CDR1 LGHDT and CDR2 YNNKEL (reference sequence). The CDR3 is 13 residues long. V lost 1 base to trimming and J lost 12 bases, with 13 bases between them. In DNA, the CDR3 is TGTGCCAGCAGCCAAGCCCGGGGGGCCCGGCAGTTCTTC. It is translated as CASSQARGARQFF.

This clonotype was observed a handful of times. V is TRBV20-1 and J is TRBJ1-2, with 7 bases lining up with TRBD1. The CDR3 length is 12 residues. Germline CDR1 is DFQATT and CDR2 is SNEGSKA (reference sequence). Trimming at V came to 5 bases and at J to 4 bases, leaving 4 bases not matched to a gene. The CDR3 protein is CSAYRDSYGYTF. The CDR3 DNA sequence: TGCAGTGCTTATCGGGACAGCTATGGCTACACCTTC.

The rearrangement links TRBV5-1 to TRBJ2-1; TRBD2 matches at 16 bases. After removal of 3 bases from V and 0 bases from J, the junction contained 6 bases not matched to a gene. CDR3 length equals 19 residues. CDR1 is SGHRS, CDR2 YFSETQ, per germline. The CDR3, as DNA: TGCGCCAGCAGCTCGGGACTAGCGGGGGGGCTGAGCTCCTACAATGAGCAGTTCTTC. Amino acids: CASSSGLAGGLSSYNEQFF.

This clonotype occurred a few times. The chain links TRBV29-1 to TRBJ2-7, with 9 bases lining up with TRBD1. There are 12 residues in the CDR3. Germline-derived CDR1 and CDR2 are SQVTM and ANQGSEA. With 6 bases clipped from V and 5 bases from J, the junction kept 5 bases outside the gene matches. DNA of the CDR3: TGCAGCGTCCGGACAGGGGCCCACGAGCAGTACTTC. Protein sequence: CSVRTGAHEQYF.

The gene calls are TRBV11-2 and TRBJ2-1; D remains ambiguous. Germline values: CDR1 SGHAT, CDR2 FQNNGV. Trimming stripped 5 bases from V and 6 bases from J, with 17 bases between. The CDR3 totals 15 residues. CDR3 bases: TGTGCCAGCAGCCCGACAACCCCAACTTCCAATGAGCAGTTCTTC. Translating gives CASSPTTPTSNEQFF.

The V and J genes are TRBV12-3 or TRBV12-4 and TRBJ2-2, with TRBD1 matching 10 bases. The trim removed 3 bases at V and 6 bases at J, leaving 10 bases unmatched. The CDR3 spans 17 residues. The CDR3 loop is CASSFPPGTGVSGELFF. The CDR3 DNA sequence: TGTGCCAGCAGTTTTCCTCCCGGGACAGGGGTGTCCGGGGAGCTGTTTTTT.

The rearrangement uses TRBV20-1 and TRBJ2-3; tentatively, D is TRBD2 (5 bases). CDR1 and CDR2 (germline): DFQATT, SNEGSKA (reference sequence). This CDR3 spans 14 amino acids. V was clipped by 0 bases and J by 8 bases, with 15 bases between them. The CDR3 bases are TGCAGTGCTAGAGATTCGGGGAACCCACGTACGCAGTATTTT. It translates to CSARDSGNPRTQYF.

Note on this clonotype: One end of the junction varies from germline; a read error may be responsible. The CDR3: CASSLETGGRYDYTF. The CDR3 nucleotides read TGTGCCAGCAGCTTAGAGACAGGGGGCCGTTATGACTACACCTTC. The chain recombines TRBV7-2 with TRBJ1-2; 10 bases line up with TRBD1. This CDR3 spans 15 amino acids. Germline assignment: CDR1 SGHTA and CDR2 FQGNSA.

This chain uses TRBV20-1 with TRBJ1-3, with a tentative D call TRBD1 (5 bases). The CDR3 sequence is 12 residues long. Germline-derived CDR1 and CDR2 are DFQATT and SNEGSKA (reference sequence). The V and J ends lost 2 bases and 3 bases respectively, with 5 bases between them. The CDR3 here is CSARRGGNTIYF. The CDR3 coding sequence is TGCAGTGCTAGAAGGGGTGGAAACACCATATATTTT.

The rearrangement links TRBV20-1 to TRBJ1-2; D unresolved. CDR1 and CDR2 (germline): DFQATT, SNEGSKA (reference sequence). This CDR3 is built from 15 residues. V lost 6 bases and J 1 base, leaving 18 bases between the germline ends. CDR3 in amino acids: CSASYPRDVNYGYTF. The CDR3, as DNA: TGCAGTGCGAGCTATCCGAGAGACGTTAACTATGGCTACACCTTC.

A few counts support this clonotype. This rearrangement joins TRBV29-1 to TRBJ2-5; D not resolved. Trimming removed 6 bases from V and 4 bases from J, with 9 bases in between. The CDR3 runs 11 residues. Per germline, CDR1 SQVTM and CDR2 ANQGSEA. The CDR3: CSVPVGETQYF. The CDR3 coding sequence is TGCAGCGTCCCTGTGGGAGAGACCCAGTACTTC. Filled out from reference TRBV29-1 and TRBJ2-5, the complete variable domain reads SAVISQKPSRDICQRGTSLTIQCQVDSQVTMMFWYRQQPGQSLTLIATANQGSEATYESGFVIDKFPISRPNLTFSTLTVSNMSPEDSSIYLCSVPVGETQYFGPGTRLLVL.

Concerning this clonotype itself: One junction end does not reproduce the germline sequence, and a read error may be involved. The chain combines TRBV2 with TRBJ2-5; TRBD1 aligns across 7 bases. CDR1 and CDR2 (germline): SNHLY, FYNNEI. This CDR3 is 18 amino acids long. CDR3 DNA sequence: TGTGCCAGCAGTGAGTCGAAGACCGAGACAGGGAGACAAGACACCCAGTACTTC. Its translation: CASSESKTETGRQDTQYF.